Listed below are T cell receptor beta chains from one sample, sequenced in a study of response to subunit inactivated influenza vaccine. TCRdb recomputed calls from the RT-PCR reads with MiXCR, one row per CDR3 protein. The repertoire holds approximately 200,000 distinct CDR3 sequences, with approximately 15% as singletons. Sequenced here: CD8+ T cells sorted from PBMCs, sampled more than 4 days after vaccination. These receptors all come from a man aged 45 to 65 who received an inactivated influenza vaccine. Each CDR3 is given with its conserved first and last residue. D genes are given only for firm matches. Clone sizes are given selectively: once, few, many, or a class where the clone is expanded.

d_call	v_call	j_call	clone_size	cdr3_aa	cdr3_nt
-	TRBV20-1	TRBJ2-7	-	CSARLAYTSSYEQYF	TGCAGTGCTAGATTAGCCTATACTAGCTCCTACGAGCAGTACTTC
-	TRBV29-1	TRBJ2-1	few	CSVESRGSNEQFF	TGCAGCGTTGAAAGTAGGGGGAGCAATGAGCAGTTCTTC
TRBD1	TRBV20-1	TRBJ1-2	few	CSAGGQGNYGYTF	TGCAGTGCAGGAGGACAGGGCAACTATGGCTACACCTTC
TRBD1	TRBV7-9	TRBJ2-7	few	CASSWGQGLNEQYF	TGTGCCAGCAGCTGGGGACAGGGTCTCAACGAGCAGTACTTC
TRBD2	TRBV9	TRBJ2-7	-	CASSVGSGGGEQYF	TGTGCCAGCAGCGTTGGTAGCGGGGGAGGCGAGCAGTACTTC
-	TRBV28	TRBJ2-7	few	CASTPLLNYEQYF	TGTGCCAGCACTCCTTTACTAAATTACGAGCAGTACTTC
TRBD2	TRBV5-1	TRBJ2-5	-	CASSSTSGSQETQYF	TGCGCCAGCAGCTCGACTAGCGGGAGCCAAGAGACCCAGTACTTC
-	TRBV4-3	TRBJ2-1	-	CASSQVAQSSYNEQFF	TGCGCCAGCAGCCAAGTGGCGCAGAGCTCCTACAATGAGCAGTTCTTC
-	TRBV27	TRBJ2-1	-	CASSPHVGNEQFF	TGTGCCAGCAGCCCTCACGTTGGGAATGAGCAGTTCTTC
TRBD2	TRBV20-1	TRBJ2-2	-	CSARDHIGLAGSSLAGELFF	TGCAGTGCTAGAGATCATATAGGACTAGCGGGGAGTTCGTTGGCCGGGGAGCTGTTTTTT
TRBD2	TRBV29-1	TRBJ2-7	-	CSVEEAGGNSYEQYF	TGCAGCGTTGAAGAGGCGGGGGGAAATTCCTACGAGCAGTACTTC
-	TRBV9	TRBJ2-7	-	CASSVGGLIYEQYF	TGTGCCAGCAGCGTAGGGGGTCTGATCTACGAGCAGTACTTC
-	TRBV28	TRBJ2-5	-	CASSLLAGVSEETQYF	TGTGCCAGCAGTTTACTGGCAGGGGTGAGTGAGGAGACCCAGTACTTC
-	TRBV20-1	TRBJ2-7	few	CSARDLVAHEQYF	TGCAGTGCTAGAGACCTGGTGGCCCACGAGCAGTACTTC
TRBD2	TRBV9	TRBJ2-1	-	CASSVRLAGGPGNEQFF	TGTGCCAGCAGCGTTCGACTAGCGGGAGGGCCGGGCAATGAGCAGTTCTTC
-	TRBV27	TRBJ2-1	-	CASSFRSYNEQFF	TGTGCCAGCAGTTTTAGGTCCTACAATGAGCAGTTCTTC
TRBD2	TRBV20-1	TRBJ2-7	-	CSARSTSGGLERFIYEQYF	TGCAGTGCTAGATCCACTAGCGGGGGCCTCGAGAGATTTATCTACGAGCAGTACTTC
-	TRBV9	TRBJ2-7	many	CASSVIPGYEQYF	TGTGCCAGCAGCGTAATACCCGGGTACGAGCAGTACTTC
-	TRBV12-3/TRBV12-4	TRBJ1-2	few	CASSSREYGYTF	TGTGCCAGCAGTTCCCGGGAGTATGGCTACACCTTC
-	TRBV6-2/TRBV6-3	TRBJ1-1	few	CASSYSGRDTEAFF	TGTGCCAGCAGTTACTCGGGCAGGGACACTGAAGCTTTCTTT
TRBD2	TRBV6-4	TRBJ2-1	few	CASSKRGGYNEQFF	TGTGCCAGCAGTAAGCGGGGGGGGTACAATGAGCAGTTCTTC
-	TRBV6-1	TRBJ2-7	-	CASSPKFGVDPPKIYEQYF	TGTGCCAGCAGTCCGAAATTCGGGGTCGACCCCCCCAAAATCTACGAGCAGTACTTC
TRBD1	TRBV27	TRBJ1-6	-	CASSGRTGRGNSPLHF	TGTGCCAGCAGTGGAAGGACAGGGAGAGGTAACTCACCCCTCCACTTT
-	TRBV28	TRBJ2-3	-	CASRETGVGRTDTQYF	TGTGCCAGCAGGGAAACAGGGGTGGGGAGGACAGATACGCAGTATTTT
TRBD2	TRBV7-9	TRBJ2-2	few	CASSRYLLAGGTGELFF	TGTGCCAGCAGCCGCTATCTACTAGCGGGAGGGACCGGGGAGCTGTTTTTT
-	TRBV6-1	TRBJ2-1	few	CASRSYRSSYNEQFF	TGTGCCAGCAGATCCTACAGGAGCTCCTACAATGAGCAGTTCTTC